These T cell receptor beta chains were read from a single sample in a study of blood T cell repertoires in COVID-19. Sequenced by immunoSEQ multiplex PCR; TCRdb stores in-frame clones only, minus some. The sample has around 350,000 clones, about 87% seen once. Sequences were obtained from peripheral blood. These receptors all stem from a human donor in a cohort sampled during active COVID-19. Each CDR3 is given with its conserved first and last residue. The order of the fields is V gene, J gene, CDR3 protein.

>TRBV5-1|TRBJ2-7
CASSLGAQGAGHEQYF
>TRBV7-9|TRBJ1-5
CASSAWEGDQPQHF
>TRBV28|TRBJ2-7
CASSKLGTSGRKKSYEQYF
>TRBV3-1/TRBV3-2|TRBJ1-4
CASSQELEIPEKLFF
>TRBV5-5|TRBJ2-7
CASSNTYEQYF
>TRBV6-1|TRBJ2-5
CASSEGGFRTGSTGAQYF
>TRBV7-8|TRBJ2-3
CASSSTSVGADTQYF
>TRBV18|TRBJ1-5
CASSPTGVLESLRF
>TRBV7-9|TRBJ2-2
CAGSGLAGTNTGELFF
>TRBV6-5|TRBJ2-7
CASTPRGHGSYEQYF
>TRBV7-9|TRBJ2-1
CASSFGLAGNEQFF
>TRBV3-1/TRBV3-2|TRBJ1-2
CASSQEYRVGGYTF
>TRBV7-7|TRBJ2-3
CASSLGLAGESDTQYF
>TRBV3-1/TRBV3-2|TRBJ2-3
CASTLASGGTDTQYF
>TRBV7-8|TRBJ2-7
CASSLFALAGTYEQYF
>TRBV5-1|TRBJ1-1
CASSPNTANTEAFF
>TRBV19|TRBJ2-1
CASTPSRDNEQFF
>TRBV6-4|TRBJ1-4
CASSARRPNEKLFF
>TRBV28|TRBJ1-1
CASSYPGYRDTEAFF
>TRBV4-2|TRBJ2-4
CASSAPGLAGGLAKNIQYF
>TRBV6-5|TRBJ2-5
CASSPRVGQETQYF
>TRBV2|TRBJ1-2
CASSEDISYGYTF
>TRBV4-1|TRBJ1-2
CASSQDRSTSNYGYTF
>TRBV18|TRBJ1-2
CASSLDRAGGYTF
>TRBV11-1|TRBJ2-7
CASSPDRAEQYF
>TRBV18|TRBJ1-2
CASSPRSSNYGYTF
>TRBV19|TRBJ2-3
CASSIGLEVQTQYF
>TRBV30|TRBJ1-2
CAWNTGGWDYGYTF
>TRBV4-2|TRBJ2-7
CASSQDGGREGHYEQYF
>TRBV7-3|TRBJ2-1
CASSLNYARGREQFF
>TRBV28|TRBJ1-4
CASAFHDTRGEKLFF
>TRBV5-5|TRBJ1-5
CASSQRLESNQPQHF
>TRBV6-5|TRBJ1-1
CASSYREGRAFF
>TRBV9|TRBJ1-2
CASSVGGGRGYGYTF
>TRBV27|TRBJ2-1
CASSLVAGSYNEQFF
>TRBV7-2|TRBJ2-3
CASSLRGRAGGPDTQYF
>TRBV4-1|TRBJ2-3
CASSPTSYVTQYF
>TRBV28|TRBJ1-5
CASTPGTGGHQPQHF
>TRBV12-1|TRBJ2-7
CASSYWASPGSSYEQYF
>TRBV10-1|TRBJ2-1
CASSWRGYNEQFF
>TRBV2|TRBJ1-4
CASSAQDRGLEKLFF
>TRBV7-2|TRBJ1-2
CASSFRQGMEYGYTF
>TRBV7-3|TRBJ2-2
CASSLGVNTGELFF
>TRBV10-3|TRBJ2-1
CAIRLAGDNEQFF
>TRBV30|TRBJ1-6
CAWARGSMDSPLHF
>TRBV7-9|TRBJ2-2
CASSLGLAGGANTGELFF
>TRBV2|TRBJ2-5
CASSGRTDSIETQYF
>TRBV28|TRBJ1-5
CASTRDKGYQPQHF
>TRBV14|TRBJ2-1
CASSQPGTLSLNEQFF
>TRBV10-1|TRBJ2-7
CASSESLIGEQYF
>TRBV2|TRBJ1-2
CASSEDRSFGGYTF
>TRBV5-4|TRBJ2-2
CASSLGLAGVNTGELFF
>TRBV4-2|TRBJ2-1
CASSRRGGNEQFF
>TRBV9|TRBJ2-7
CASSAESFGEQYF
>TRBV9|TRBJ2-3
CASSVAIGGTDTQYF
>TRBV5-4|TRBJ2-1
CASSSGTSGVVVDEQFF
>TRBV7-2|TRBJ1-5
CASSGQGNQPQHF
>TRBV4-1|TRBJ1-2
CASSQAAGENYGYTF
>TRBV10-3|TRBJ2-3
CAISPGGDTDTQYF